This T cell receptor (beta chain) originates from a study of regulatory T cells in long-lasting Graves disease. Arm-PCR with iRepertoire HTBI primers amplified the CDR3 regions for these TCR beta libraries. TCRdb re-called the multiplex PCR reads through MiXCR, storing one row per CDR3 protein. The sample yields roughly 430,000 distinct CDR3 sequences, less than 20% seen once. This clonotype was picked up many times. V lost 1 base and J 7 bases, leaving 8 bases between the germline ends. Germline CDR1 and CDR2: GTSNPN and SVGIG (reference sequence). The CDR3 extends over 11 amino acids. Time point in this sample: newly diagnosed GD, antithyroid drugs for less than 3 months. PBMC RNA served as the TCR library source. This sample also appeared in a second study, on T cells in Graves' hyperthyroidism and ophthalmopathy.

This chain joins TRBV30 and TRBJ2-7; D not resolved. The starting material was peripheral blood mononuclear cells (PBMCs), obtained at new diagnosis, from a patient treated with antithyroid drugs. This receptor was taken from a woman between 25 and 40 years old with Graves disease. In DNA, the CDR3 is TGTGCCTGGAGTGATCTCCAGGAGCAGTACTTC. The encoded protein is CAWSDLQEQYF.